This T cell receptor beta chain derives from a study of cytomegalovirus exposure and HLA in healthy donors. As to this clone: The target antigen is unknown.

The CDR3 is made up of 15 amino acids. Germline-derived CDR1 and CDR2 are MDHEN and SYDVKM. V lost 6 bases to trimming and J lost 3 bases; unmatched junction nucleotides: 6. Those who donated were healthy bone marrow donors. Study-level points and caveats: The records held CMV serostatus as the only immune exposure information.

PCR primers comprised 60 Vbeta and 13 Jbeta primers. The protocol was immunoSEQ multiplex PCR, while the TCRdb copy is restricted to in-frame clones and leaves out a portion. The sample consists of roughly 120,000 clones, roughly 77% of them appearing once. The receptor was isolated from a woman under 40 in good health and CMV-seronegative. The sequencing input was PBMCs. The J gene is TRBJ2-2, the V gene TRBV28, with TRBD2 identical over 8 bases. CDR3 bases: TGTGCCAGCAGGATTCCACTAGCGGACACCGGGGAGCTGTTTTTT. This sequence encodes CASRIPLADTGELFF.